The 10 T cell receptor beta chains presented below share a single source sample, sequenced in a study of early T cells in non-severe SARS-CoV-2 infection. TCRdb called the 5' RACE reads again in MiXCR, with one record for every CDR3 protein. The sample includes 30,000 to 40,000 distinct CDR3 sequences, 5.5% of them seen just once. The input for sequencing was whole blood, taken at baseline. The receptors derive from an adult who was a healthcare worker with PCR-confirmed SARS-CoV-2 infection or an uninfected control (not recorded which).

There are many counts of this clonotype. The rearrangement uses TRBV2 and TRBJ2-1; TRBD2 aligns across 8 bases. Germline V gene sequence: CDR1 SNHLY, CDR2 FYNNEI. The junction had 5 bases not matched to a gene; V was cut back by 8 bases and J by 2 bases. This CDR3 has 14 amino acids. The CDR3 DNA reads TGTGCCAGCGGCCGGGAGGGCCCCTACAATGAGCAGTTCTTC. It translates to CASGREGPYNEQFF.

This clonotype was recorded many times. The J gene is TRBJ1-5, the V gene TRBV6-6; TRBD1 matches at 9 bases. The CDR3 loop spans 15 amino acids. After removal of 7 bases from V and 6 bases from J, the junction contained 10 bases not matched to a gene. Germline CDR1 and CDR2: MNHNY and SVGAGI (reference sequence). CDR3 region: CASTSTGTGIQPQHF. In nucleotides, the CDR3 is TGTGCCAGCACCTCAACAGGGACAGGGATTCAGCCCCAGCATTTT.

This clonotype was seen at least ten times. The V call is TRBV7-3, the J call TRBJ2-3; possible D gene TRBD2, 5 bases. The CDR3 is made up of 12 amino acids. Germline loops: CDR1 SGHTA, CDR2 FQGTGA. V gave up 4 bases and J gave up 4 bases, with 6 bases separating them. This chain's CDR3 is CASSSGSDTQYF. DNA of the CDR3: TGTGCCAGCAGCTCGGGGTCAGATACGCAGTATTTT.

This clonotype was counted only a few times. A single base separates this from a much larger clone, so it may be a read error. CDR3 DNA: TGTGTCAGCAGCTTTGGACAGAAAAACATTCAGTACTTC. Its translation: CVSSFGQKNIQYF. The chain joins TRBV7-2 to TRBJ2-4; the D gene is possibly TRBD1 (6 bases). This CDR3 region has 13 residues. Germline V CDR1 and CDR2: SGHTA, FQGNSA.

In this sample, this clonotype turned up many times. The chain links TRBV18 to TRBJ2-2; no firm D call. The CDR3 extends over 14 amino acids. CDR1 and CDR2 from the germline V gene are KGHSH and LQKENI. The V end lost 1 base, the J end lost 1 base, and 4 bases lay between the germline ends. DNA for the CDR3: TGTGCCAGCTCACCACGGCAGAACACCGGGGAGCTGTTTTTT. The encoded protein is CASSPRQNTGELFF.

The J gene is TRBJ1-2, the V gene TRBV29-1, with unresolved D. The CDR3 runs to 13 residues. Trimming pared 3 bases from V and 0 bases from J, leaving 8 bases between. CDR1 is SQVTM and CDR2 is ANQGSEA in the germline V gene. CDR3 DNA: TGCAGCGTTGAGCGTCTAGCTAACTATGGCTACACCTTC. This codes for CSVERLANYGYTF.

This clonotype was counted ten times or more. This chain's CDR3 is CSGAGADTQYF. Here the CDR3 DNA reads TGCAGCGGAGCAGGAGCAGATACGCAGTATTTT. J is TRBJ2-3 and V is TRBV29-1; D uncertain. The CDR3 is 11 amino acids. Germline assignment: CDR1 SQVTM and CDR2 ANQGSEA. Trimming pared 7 bases from V and 4 bases from J, leaving 9 bases between.

By sample share, this clonotype is medium-sized. The chain has TRBV6-2 or TRBV6-3 and TRBJ2-1, with D unresolved. The CDR3 loop spans 17 amino acids. Between the trimmed V and J ends, which lost 0 bases and 4 bases, there was a span of 16 bases. The V gene's germline CDR1 is MNHEY and CDR2 SVGEGT. The CDR3 here is CASSYSYLERTYNEQFF. The CDR3 DNA is TGTGCCAGCAGTTACTCTTACTTGGAGCGCACTTACAATGAGCAGTTCTTC.

The genes are TRBV3-2 and TRBJ2-1; the D segment call TRBD1 is taken from the table without a DNA check. TRBV3-2 is classified as a pseudogene. The length of the CDR3 is 17 residues. This chain's CDR3 is CASSQEPKSYRGNEQFF. CDR3 DNA sequence: TGTGCCAGCAGCCAAGAGCCAAAATCCTACAGGGGCAATGAGCAGTTCTTC.

The sample holds many counts of this clonotype. This chain uses TRBV9 with TRBJ2-7, with TRBD2 identical over 8 bases. Unmatched junction bases numbered 11, after V lost 0 bases and J lost 0 bases. The CDR3 is 18 residues long. CDR1 is SGDLS and CDR2 is YYNGEE in the germline V gene. CDR3: CASSVGPAGASFSYEQYF. DNA for the CDR3: TGTGCCAGCAGCGTAGGCCCAGCGGGGGCCTCCTTCTCCTACGAGCAGTACTTC.